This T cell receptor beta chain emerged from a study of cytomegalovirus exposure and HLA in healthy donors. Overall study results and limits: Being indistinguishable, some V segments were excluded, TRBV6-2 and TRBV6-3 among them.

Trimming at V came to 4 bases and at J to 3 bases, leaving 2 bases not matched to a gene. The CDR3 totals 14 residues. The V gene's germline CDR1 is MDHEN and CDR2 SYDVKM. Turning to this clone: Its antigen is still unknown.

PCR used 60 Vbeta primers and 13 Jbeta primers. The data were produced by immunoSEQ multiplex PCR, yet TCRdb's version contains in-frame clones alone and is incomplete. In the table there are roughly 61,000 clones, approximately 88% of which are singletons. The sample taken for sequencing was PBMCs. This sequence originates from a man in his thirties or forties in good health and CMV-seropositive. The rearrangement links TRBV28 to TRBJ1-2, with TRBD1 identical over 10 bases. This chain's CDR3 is CASSWTGGDYGYTF. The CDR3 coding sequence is TGTGCCAGCAGTTGGACAGGGGGAGACTATGGCTACACCTTC.